This section outlines one T cell receptor beta chain sequence together with its context. The sample originates from a study of blood T cell repertoires in COVID-19. This CDR3 is 16 amino acids long. From germline, CDR1 is MNHEY and CDR2 SMNVEV (reference sequence). V was shortened by 1 base and J by 3 bases, with 16 bases between the two germline ends. Sequencing used immunoSEQ multiplex PCR; TCRdb keeps in-frame clones, though not all of them. The table lists roughly 130,000 clones, less than 90% of them singletons. The material sequenced was PBMCs or T cells enriched from blood (not recorded which). The TCR comes from a woman aged 25-40 years who had recovered from COVID-19. This chain connects TRBV27 to TRBJ2-7, with D possibly being TRBD1 (6 bases). The CDR3 DNA follows: TGTGCCAGCAGTTTATTGGGGGCGCGTGACCTCTACGAGCAGTACTTC. This encodes CASSLLGARDLYEQYF.